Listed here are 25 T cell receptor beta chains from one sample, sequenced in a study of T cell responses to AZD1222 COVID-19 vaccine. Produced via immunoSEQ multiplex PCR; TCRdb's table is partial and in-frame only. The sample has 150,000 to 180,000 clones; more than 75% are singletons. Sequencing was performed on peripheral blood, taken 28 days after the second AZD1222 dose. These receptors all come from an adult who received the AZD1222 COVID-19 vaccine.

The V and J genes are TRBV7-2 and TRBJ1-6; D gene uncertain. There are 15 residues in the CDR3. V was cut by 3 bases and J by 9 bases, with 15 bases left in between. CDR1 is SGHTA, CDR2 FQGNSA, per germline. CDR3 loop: CASSLLEGVSSPLHF. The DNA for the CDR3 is TGTGCCAGCAGCTTGCTTGAGGGTGTTTCTTCACCCCTCCACTTT.

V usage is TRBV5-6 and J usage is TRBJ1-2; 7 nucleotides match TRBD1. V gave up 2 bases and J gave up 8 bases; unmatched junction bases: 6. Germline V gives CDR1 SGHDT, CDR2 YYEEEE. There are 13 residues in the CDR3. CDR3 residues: CASSFQGDGGYTF. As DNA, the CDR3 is TGTGCCAGCAGCTTCCAGGGGGATGGAGGCTACACCTTC.

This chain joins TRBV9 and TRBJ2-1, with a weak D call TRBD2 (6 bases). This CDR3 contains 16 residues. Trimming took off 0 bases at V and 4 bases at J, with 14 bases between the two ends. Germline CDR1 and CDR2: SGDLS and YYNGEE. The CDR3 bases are TGTGCCAGCAGCGTAGGGATCGGTAGCGGATACAATGAGCAGTTCTTC. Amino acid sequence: CASSVGIGSGYNEQFF.

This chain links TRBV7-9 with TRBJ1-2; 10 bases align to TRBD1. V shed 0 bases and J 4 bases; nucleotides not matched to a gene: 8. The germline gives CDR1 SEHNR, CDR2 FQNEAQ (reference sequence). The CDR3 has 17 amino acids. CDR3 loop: CASSLAQGTGVGYGYTF. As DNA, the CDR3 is TGTGCCAGCAGCTTAGCCCAAGGGACAGGGGTGGGCTATGGCTACACCTTC.

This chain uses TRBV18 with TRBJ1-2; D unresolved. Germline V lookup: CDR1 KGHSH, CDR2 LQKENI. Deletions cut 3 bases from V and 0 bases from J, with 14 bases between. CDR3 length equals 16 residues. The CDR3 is CASSPLGQPPNYGYTF. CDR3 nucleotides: TGTGCCAGCTCACCCCTCGGGCAGCCTCCTAACTATGGCTACACCTTC.

In DNA form, the CDR3 reads TGTGCCAGCAGCTTAGCGGTAGGACTAGCGGGACAGCCTGGCAAAAACATTCAGTACTTC. Residues: CASSLAVGLAGQPGKNIQYF. V and J are TRBV7-2 and TRBJ2-4, with 12 bases aligning to TRBD2. Trimming took 0 bases from V and 3 from J; bases not matched to a gene: 12. The CDR3 runs to 20 residues. In germline, CDR1 is SGHTA, CDR2 FQGNSA.

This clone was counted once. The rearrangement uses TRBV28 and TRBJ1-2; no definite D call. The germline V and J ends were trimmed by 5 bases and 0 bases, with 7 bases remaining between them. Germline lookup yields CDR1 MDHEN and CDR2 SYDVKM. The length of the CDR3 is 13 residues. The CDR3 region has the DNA TGTGCCAGCAGTCAGCACGCTAACTATGGCTACACCTTC. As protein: CASSQHANYGYTF.

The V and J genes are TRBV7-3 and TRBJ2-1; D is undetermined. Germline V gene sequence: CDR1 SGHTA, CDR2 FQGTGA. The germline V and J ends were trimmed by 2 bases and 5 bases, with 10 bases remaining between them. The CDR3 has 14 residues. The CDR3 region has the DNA TGTGCCAGCAGCTTACAGTTGGGTAACAATGAGCAGTTCTTC. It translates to CASSLQLGNNEQFF.

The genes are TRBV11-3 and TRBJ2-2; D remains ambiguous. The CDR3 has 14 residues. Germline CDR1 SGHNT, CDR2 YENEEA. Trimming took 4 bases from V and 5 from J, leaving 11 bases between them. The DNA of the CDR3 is TGTGCCAGCAGCTCCGACCCGGTGACCGGGGAGCTGTTTTTT. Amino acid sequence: CASSSDPVTGELFF.

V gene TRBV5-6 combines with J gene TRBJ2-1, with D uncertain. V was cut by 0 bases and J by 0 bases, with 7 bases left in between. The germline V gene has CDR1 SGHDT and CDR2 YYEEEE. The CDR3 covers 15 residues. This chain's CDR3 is CASSLAFSSYNEQFF. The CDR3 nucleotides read TGTGCCAGCAGCTTGGCGTTTAGCTCCTACAATGAGCAGTTCTTC.

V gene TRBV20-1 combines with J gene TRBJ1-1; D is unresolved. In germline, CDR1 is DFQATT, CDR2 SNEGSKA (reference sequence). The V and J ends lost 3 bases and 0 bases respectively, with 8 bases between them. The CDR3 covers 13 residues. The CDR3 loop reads CSASFAVNTEAFF. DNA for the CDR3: TGCAGTGCTAGTTTTGCAGTGAACACTGAAGCTTTCTTT.

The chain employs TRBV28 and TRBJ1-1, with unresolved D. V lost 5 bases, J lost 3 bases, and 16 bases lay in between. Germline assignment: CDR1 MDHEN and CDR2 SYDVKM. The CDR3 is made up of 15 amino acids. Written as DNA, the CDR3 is TGTGCCAGCAGTCCCGCCTTCGGAGGCCACACTGAAGCTTTCTTT. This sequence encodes CASSPAFGGHTEAFF.

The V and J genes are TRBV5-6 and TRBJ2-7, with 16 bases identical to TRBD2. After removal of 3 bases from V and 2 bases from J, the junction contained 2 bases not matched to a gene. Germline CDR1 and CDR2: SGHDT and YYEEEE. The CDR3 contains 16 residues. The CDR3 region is CASSSGLAGGPYEQYF. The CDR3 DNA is TGTGCCAGCAGCTCGGGACTAGCGGGAGGGCCCTACGAGCAGTACTTC.

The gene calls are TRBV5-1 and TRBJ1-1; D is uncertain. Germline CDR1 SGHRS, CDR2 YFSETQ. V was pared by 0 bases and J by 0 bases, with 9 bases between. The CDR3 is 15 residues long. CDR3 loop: CASSLEGGLNTEAFF. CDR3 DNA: TGCGCCAGCAGCTTGGAGGGCGGACTGAACACTGAAGCTTTCTTT. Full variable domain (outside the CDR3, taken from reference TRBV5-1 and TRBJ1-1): KAGVTQTPRYLIKTRGQQVTLSCSPISGHRSVSWYQQTPGQGLQFLFEYFSETQRNKGNFPGRFSGRQFSNSRSEMNVSTLELGDSALYLCASSLEGGLNTEAFFGQGTRLTVV.

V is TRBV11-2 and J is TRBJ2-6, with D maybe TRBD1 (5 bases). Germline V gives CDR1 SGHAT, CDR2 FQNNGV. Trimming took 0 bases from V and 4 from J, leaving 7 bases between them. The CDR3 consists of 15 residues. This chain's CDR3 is CASSLDRAGANVLTF. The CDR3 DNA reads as TGTGCCAGCAGCTTAGACAGGGCGGGGGCCAACGTCCTGACTTTC. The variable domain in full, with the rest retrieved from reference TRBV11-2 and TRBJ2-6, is EAGVAQSPRYKIIEKRQSVAFWCNPISGHATLYWYQQILGQGPKLLIQFQNNGVVDDSQLPKDRFSAERLKGVDSTLKIQPAKLEDSAVYLCASSLDRAGANVLTFGAGSRLTVL.

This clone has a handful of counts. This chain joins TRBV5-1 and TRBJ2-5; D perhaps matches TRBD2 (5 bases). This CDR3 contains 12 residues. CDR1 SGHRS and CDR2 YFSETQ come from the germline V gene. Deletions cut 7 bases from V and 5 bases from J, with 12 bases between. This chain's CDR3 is CASRLAFETQYF. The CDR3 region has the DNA TGCGCCAGCCGGTTAGCGTTTGAGACCCAGTACTTC. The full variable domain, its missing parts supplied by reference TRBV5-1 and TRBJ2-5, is KAGVTQTPRYLIKTRGQQVTLSCSPISGHRSVSWYQQTPGQGLQFLFEYFSETQRNKGNFPGRFSGRQFSNSRSEMNVSTLELGDSALYLCASRLAFETQYFGPGTRLLVL.

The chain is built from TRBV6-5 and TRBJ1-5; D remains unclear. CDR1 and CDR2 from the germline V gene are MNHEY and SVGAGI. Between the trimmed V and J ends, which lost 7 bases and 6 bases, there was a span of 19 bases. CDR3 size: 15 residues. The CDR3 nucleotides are TGTGCCAGCACCGTGGTCCAGGAAAGCGGTCAGCCCCAGCATTTT. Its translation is CASTVVQESGQPQHF.

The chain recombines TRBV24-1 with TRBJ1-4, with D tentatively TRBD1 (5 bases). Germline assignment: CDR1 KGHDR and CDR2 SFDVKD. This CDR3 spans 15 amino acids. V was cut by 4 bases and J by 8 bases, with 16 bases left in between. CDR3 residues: CATSDPSGAGEKLFF. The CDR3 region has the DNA TGTGCCACCAGTGACCCCTCCGGGGCGGGAGAAAAACTGTTTTTT.

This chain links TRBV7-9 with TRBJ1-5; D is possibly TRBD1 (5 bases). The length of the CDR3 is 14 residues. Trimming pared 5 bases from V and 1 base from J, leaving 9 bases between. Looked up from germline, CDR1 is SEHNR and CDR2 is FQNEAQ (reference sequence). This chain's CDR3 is CASSLGASNQPQHF. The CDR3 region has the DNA TGTGCCAGCAGCCTAGGGGCCAGCAATCAGCCCCAGCATTTT. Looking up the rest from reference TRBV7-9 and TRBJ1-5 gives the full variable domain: DTGVSQNPRHKITKRGQNVTFRCDPISEHNRLYWYRQTLGQGPEFLTYFQNEAQLEKSRLLSDRFSAERPKGSFSTLEIQRTEQGDSAMYLCASSLGASNQPQHFGDGTRLSIL.

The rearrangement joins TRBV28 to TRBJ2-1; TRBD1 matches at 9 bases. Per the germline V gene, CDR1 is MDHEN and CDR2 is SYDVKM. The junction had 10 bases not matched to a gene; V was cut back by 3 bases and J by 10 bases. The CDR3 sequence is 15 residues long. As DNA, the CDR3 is TGTGCCAGCAGTTTCCAGCGACAGGGGGTTATGGAGCAGTTCTTC. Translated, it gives CASSFQRQGVMEQFF.

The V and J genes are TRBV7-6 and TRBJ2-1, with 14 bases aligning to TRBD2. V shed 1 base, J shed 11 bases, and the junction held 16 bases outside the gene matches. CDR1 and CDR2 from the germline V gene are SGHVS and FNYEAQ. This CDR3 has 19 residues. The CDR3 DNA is TGTGCCAGCAGCTTAGAAGGGGGGGCTAGGACTAGCGGGAGGCAGCAGCAGTTCTTC. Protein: CASSLEGGARTSGRQQQFF.

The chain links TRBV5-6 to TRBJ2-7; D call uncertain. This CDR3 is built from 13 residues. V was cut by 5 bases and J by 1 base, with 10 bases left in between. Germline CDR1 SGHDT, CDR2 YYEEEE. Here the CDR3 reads CASSYDGSYEQYF. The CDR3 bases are TGTGCCAGCAGTTACGACGGATCCTACGAGCAGTACTTC.

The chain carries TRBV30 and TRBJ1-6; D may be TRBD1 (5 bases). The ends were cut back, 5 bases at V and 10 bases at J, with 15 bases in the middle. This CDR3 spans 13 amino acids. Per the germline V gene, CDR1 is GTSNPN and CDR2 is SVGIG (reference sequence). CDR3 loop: CAWADRGASPLHF. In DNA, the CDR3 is TGTGCCTGGGCCGACAGAGGAGCCTCACCCCTCCACTTT.

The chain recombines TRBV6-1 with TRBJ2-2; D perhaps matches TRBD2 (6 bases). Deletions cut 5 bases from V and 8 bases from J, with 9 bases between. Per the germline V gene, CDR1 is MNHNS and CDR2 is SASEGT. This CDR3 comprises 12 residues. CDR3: CASSLTSGELFF. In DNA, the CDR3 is TGTGCCAGCAGTTTGACTAGTGGGGAGCTGTTTTTT.

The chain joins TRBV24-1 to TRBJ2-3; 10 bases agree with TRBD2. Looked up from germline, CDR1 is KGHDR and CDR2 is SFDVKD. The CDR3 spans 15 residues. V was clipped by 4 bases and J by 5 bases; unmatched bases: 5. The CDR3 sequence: CATSDPSGSQDTQYF. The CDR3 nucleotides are TGTGCCACCAGTGACCCTAGCGGGAGTCAAGATACGCAGTATTTT.